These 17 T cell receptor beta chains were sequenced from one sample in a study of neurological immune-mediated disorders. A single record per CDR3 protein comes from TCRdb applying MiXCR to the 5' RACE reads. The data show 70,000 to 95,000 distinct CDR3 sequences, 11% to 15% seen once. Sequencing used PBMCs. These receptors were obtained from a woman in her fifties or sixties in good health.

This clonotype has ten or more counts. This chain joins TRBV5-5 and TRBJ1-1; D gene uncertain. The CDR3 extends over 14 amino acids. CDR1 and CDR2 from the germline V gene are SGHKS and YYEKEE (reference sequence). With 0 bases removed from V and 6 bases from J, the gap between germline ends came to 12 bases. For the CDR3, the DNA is TGTGCCAGCAGCTTGGCGACCCAGGTATCTGAAGCTTTCTTT. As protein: CASSLATQVSEAFF.

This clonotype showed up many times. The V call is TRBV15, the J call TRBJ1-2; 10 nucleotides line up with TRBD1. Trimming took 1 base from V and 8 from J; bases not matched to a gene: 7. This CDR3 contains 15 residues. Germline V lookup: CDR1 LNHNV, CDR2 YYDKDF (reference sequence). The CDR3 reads CATSRVPTGGLGYTF. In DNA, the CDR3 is TGTGCCACCAGCAGAGTGCCGACAGGGGGCTTGGGCTACACCTTC.

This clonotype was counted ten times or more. The CDR3 DNA is TGCGCCAGCAGCTTGCAGGTTCGGGGACAGGGGGCCGAGCAGTACTTC. It translates to CASSLQVRGQGAEQYF. This chain links TRBV5-1 with TRBJ2-7; 12 nucleotides agree with TRBD1. The V segment lost 1 base and the J segment 6 bases; nucleotides outside the gene matches: 8. CDR1 and CDR2 from the germline V gene are SGHRS and YFSETQ. The CDR3 covers 16 residues.

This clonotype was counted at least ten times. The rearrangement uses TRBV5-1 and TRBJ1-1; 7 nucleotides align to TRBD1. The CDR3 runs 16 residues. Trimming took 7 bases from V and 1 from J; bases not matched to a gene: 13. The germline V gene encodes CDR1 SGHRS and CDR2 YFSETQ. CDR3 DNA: TGCGCCAGCGGAGACAGGGAAGGATGGGGGAACACTGAAGCTTTCTTT. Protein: CASGDREGWGNTEAFF.

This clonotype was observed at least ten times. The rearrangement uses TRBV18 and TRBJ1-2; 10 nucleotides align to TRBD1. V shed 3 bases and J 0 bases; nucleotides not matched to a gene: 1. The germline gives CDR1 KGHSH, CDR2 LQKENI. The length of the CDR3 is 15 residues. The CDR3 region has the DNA TGTGCCAGCTCACCGGGACAGGGGCCTAACTATGGCTACACCTTC. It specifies CASSPGQGPNYGYTF.

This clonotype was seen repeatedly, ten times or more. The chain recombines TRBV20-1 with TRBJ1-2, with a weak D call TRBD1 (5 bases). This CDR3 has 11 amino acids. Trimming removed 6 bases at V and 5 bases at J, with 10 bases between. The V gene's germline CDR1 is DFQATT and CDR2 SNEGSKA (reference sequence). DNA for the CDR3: TGCAGTGCGGCGGGGGAATATGGCTACACCTTC. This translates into CSAAGEYGYTF.

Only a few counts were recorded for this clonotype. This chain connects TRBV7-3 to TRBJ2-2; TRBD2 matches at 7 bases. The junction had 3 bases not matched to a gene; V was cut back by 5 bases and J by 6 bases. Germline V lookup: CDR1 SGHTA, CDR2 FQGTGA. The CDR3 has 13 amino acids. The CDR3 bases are TGTGCCAGCAGCAAGACTAGCCCCGGGGAGCTGTTTTTT. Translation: CASSKTSPGELFF. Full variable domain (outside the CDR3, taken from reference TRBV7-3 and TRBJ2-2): GAGVSQTPSNKVTEKGKYVELRCDPISGHTALYWYRQSLGQGPEFLIYFQGTGAADDSGLPNDRFFAVRPEGSVSTLKIQRTERGDSAVYLCASSKTSPGELFFGEGSRLTVL.

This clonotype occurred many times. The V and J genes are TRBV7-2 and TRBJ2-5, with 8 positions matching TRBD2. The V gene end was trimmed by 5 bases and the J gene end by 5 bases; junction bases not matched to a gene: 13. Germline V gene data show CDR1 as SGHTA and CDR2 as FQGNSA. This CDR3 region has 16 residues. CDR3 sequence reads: CASSAAFSGMGETQYF. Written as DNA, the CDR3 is TGTGCCAGCAGCGCTGCTTTTAGCGGGATGGGGGAGACCCAGTACTTC.

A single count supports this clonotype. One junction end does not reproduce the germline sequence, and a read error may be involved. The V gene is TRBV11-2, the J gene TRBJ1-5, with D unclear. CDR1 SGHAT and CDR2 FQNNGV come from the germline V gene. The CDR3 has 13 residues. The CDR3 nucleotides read TGTGCCAGCAGCTTGGGCCGGAATCAGACCCAGCATTTT. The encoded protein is CASSLGRNQTQHF.

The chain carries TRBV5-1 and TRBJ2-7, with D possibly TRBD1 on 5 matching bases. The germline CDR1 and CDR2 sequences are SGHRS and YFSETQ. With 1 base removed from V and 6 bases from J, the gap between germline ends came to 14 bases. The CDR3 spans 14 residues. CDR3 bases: TGCGCCAGCAGCTTGTGGCAGGGTCTGAGCGAGCAGTACTTC. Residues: CASSLWQGLSEQYF.

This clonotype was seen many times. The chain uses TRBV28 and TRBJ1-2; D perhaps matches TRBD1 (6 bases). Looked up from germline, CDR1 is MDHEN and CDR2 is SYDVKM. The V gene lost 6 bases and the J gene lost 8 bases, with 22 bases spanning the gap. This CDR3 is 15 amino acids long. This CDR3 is CASRIFRGAQRGYTF. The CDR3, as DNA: TGTGCCAGCAGAATCTTTCGGGGGGCGCAGAGGGGCTACACCTTC.

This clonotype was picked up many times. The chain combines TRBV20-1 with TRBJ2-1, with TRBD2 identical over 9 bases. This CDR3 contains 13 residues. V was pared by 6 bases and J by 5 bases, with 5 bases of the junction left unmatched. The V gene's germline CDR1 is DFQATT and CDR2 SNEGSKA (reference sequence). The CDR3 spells CSARTSVHNEQFF. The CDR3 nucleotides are TGCAGTGCACGGACTAGCGTCCACAATGAGCAGTTCTTC.

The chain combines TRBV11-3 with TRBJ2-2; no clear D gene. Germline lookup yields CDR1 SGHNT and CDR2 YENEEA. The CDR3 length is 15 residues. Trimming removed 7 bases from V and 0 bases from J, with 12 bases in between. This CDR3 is CASMGGTTNTGELFF. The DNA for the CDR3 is TGTGCCAGCATGGGCGGAACCACGAACACCGGGGAGCTGTTTTTT.

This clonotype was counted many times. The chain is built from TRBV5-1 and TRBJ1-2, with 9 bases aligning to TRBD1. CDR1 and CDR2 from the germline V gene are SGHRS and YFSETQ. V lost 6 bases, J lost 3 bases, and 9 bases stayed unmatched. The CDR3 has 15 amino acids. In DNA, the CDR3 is TGCGCCAGCACTGACAAGACAGGGGGAGACTATGGCTACACCTTC. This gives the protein CASTDKTGGDYGYTF.

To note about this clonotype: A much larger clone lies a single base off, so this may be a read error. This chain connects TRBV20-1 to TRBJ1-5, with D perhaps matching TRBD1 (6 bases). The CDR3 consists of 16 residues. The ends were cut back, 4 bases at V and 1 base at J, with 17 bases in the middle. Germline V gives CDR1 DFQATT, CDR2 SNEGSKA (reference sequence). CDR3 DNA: TGCAGTGCTAAGGACGGGGGCCACGGGAGCAATCAGCCCCAGCATTTT. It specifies CSAKDGGHGSNQPQHF.

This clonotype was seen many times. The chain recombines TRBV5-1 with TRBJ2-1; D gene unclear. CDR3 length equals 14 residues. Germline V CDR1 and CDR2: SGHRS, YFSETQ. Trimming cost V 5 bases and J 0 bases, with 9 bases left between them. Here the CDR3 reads CASSGSYSYNEQFF. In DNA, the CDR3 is TGCGCCAGCAGTGGGTCTTACTCCTACAATGAGCAGTTCTTC.

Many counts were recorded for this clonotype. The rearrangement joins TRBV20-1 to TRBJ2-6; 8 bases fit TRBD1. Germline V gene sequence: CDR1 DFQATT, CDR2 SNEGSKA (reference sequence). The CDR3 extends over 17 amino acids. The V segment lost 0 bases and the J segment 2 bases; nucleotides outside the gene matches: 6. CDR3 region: CSAREFQGAAGANVLTF. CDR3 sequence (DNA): TGCAGTGCTAGAGAGTTCCAGGGGGCAGCTGGGGCCAACGTCCTGACTTTC.